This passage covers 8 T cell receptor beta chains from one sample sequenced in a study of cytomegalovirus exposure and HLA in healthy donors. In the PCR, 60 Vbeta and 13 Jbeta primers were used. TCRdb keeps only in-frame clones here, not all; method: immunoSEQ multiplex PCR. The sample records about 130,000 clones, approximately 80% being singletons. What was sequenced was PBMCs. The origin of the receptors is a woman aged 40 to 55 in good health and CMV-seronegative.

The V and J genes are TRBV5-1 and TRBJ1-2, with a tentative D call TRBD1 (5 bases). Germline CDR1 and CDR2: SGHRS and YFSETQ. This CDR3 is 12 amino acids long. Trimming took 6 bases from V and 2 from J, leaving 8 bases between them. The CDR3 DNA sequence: TGCGCCAGCACCGGGGGGAACTATGGCTACACCTTC. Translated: CASTGGNYGYTF. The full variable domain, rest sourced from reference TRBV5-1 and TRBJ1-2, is KAGVTQTPRYLIKTRGQQVTLSCSPISGHRSVSWYQQTPGQGLQFLFEYFSETQRNKGNFPGRFSGRQFSNSRSEMNVSTLELGDSALYLCASTGGNYGYTFGSGTRLTVV.

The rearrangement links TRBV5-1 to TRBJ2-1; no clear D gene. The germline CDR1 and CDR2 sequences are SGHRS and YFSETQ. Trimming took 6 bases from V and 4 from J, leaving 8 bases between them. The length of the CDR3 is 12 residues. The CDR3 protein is CASTRDYNEQFF. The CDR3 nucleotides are TGCGCCAGCACGCGCGATTACAATGAGCAGTTCTTC.

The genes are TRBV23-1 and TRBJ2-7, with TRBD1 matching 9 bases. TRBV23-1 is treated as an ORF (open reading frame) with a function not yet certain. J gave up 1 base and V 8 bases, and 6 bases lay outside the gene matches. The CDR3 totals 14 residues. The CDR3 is CASHGQGKSYEQYF. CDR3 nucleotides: TGCGCCAGCCATGGACAGGGGAAATCCTACGAGCAGTACTTC.

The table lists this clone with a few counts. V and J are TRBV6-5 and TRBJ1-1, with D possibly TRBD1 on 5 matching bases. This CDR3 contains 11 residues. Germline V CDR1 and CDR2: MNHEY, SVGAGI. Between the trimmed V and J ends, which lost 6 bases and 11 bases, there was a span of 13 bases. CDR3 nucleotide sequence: TGTGCCAGCAGAGGCCCTTCAGGGGCTTTCTTT. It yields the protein CASRGPSGAFF.

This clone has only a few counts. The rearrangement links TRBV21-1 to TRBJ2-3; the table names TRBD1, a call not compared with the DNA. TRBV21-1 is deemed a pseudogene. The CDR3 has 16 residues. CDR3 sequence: CASSNQRWTWRDTQYF. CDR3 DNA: TGTGCCAGCAGCAATCAGAGGTGGACATGGAGAGATACGCAGTATTTT.

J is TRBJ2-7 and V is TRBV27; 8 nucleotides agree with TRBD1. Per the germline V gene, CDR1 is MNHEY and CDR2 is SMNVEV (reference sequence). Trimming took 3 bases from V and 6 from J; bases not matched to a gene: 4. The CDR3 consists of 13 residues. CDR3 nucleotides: TGTGCCAGCAGTTTTGGGACAGGCCGCGAGCAGTACTTC. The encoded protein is CASSFGTGREQYF.

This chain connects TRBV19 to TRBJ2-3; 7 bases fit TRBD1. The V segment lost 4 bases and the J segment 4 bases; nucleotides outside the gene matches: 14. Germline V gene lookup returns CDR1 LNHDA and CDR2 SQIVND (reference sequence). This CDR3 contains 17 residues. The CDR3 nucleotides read TGTGCCAGTAGTACGTCCTTGGGGACAGAGGGGTCAGATACGCAGTATTTT. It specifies CASSTSLGTEGSDTQYF.

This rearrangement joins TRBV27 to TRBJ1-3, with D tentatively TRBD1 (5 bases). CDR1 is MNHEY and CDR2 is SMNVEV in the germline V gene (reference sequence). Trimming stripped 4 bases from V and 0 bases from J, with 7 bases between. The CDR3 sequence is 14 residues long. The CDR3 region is CASSSGNSGNTIYF. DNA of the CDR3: TGTGCCAGCAGTTCAGGGAACTCTGGAAACACCATATATTTT.